This T cell receptor beta chain comes out of a study of blood T cell repertoires in COVID-19. For the study at large: There were acute and convalescent COVID-19 samples, and they came from the United States, Italy and Spain.

This CDR3 comprises 17 residues. After removal of 0 bases from V and 6 bases from J, the junction contained 8 bases not matched to a gene. Germline V gives CDR1 LNHDA, CDR2 SQIVND (reference sequence). Generated by immunoSEQ multiplex PCR, the TCRdb table keeps only in-frame clones and is missing some. The sample consists of 150,000 to 180,000 clones, 65% to 90% of them appearing once. The specimen sequenced was peripheral blood. This chain links TRBV19 with TRBJ2-1; TRBD1 agrees at 10 bases. The clonotype was recovered from a woman aged 60-75 years with COVID-19, enrolled during active disease. In nucleotides, the CDR3 is TGTGCCAGTAGTATAGAAGGGTGGGGACAGGGGTTCAATGAGCAGTTCTTC. Its protein product is CASSIEGWGQGFNEQFF.